Presented here are 17 T cell receptor beta chains from one specimen sequenced in a study of STAT3 mutations in large granular lymphocyte leukemia. Points from the study as a whole: Every T-cell large granular lymphocyte leukemia patient had at least one immunodominant TCR beta clonotype.

These receptors' antigens are unknown. Generated by immunoSEQ multiplex PCR, the TCRdb table keeps only in-frame clones and is missing some. In the table there are tens of thousands of clones, 70% to 90% of which are singletons. Sequenced: peripheral blood mononuclear cells. The origin of the receptors is a man aged 55-75 years with T-cell large granular lymphocyte leukemia. Some clones in this sample may be carry-over from other donors' samples.

This rearrangement joins TRBV5-6 to TRBJ1-2, with TRBD1 identical over 11 bases. Germline CDR1 is SGHDT and CDR2 is YYEEEE. The CDR3 is 17 residues long. With 0 bases clipped from V and 2 bases from J, the junction kept 6 bases outside the gene matches. CDR3 nucleotides: TGTGCCAGCAGCTTGGGACGGGGACAGGGGGTAAACTATGGCTACACCTTC. Encoded protein: CASSLGRGQGVNYGYTF.

This clone was found once. The chain joins TRBV5-1 to TRBJ1-1, with 7 bases matching TRBD1. The CDR3 sequence is 15 residues long. Per the germline V gene, CDR1 is SGHRS and CDR2 is YFSETQ. V was pared by 2 bases and J by 0 bases, with 4 bases of the junction left unmatched. The chain's CDR3 is CASSLGDSVNTEAFF. In DNA, the CDR3 is TGCGCCAGCAGCTTAGGGGACAGTGTGAACACTGAAGCTTTCTTT.

The chain combines TRBV6-1 with TRBJ2-7; D not resolved. Germline CDR1 reads MNHNS; CDR2 reads SASEGT. The CDR3 is 11 residues long. V lost 2 bases, J lost 4 bases, and 3 bases lay in between. The CDR3 here is CASSERYEQYF. In DNA, the CDR3 is TGTGCCAGCAGTGAAAGGTACGAGCAGTACTTC.

The rearrangement links TRBV4-2 to TRBJ2-7, with TRBD1 matching 11 bases. The CDR3 sequence is 15 residues long. Germline CDR1 reads LGHNA; CDR2 reads YNFKEQ. With 3 bases clipped from V and 2 bases from J, the junction kept 3 bases outside the gene matches. As DNA, the CDR3 is TGTGCCAGCAGCCAGCCGGGACAGGGGGCCTACGAGCAGTACTTC. It codes for CASSQPGQGAYEQYF.

The genes are TRBV7-9 and TRBJ1-3; D is unclear. Germline V gene sequence: CDR1 SEHNR, CDR2 FQNEAQ (reference sequence). The CDR3 sequence is 15 residues long. V gave up 1 base and J gave up 3 bases, with 10 bases separating them. In nucleotides, the CDR3 is TGTGCCAGCAGCTTAGGTGGCAACCGTGGAAACACCATATATTTT. The encoded protein is CASSLGGNRGNTIYF.

V usage is TRBV28 and J usage is TRBJ1-6; D might be TRBD1 (5 bases). The CDR3 contains 15 residues. The V end lost 6 bases, the J end lost 9 bases, and 18 bases lay between the germline ends. CDR1 is MDHEN, CDR2 SYDVKM, per germline. CDR3 DNA: TGTGCCAGCAGCTATAGTAGGGGTCGAAGTTCACCCCTCCACTTT. Translating gives CASSYSRGRSSPLHF. Using reference TRBV28 and TRBJ1-6 for the parts outside the CDR3, the full variable domain is DVKVTQSSRYLVKRTGEKVFLECVQDMDHENMFWYRQDPGLGLRLIYFSYDVKMKEKGDIPEGYSVSREKKERFSLILESASTNQTSMYLCASSYSRGRSSPLHFGNGTRLTVT.

V and J are TRBV30 and TRBJ1-5; tentative D call: TRBD1 (5 bases). The CDR3 extends over 15 amino acids. V shed 0 bases and J shed 6 bases, with 15 bases lying between them. Looked up from germline, CDR1 is GTSNPN and CDR2 is SVGIG (reference sequence). The CDR3, as DNA: TGTGCCTGGAGTGTACAATTCAGGGCTGGTCAGCCCCAGCATTTT. Protein sequence: CAWSVQFRAGQPQHF.

V and J are TRBV5-1 and TRBJ1-4; no firm D call. The ends were cut back, 2 bases at V and 8 bases at J, with 10 bases in the middle. Germline V gene lookup returns CDR1 SGHRS and CDR2 YFSETQ. The CDR3 totals 13 residues. DNA of the CDR3: TGCGCCAGCAGCTTTAGGTTGAACGAAAAACTGTTTTTT. Encoded protein: CASSFRLNEKLFF.

The rearrangement links TRBV9 to TRBJ2-3; 8 bases are a match to TRBD2. The germline V gene has CDR1 SGDLS and CDR2 YYNGEE. J gave up 0 bases and V 4 bases, and 4 bases lay outside the gene matches. The CDR3 consists of 15 residues. The CDR3 here is CASSPRLASTDTQYF. The CDR3 region has the DNA TGTGCCAGCAGCCCTAGACTAGCGAGCACAGATACGCAGTATTTT.

The rearrangement links TRBV6-5 to TRBJ2-7, with D uncertain. CDR3 length equals 13 residues. V lost 7 bases to trimming and J lost 0 bases, with 10 bases between them. Germline V gene sequence: CDR1 MNHEY, CDR2 SVGAGI. The CDR3 reads CASTPTSSYEQYF. The CDR3 nucleotides read TGTGCCAGCACTCCGACAAGCTCCTACGAGCAGTACTTC.

The rearrangement links TRBV5-1 to TRBJ1-4, with a weak D call TRBD1 (5 bases). The V and J ends lost 6 bases and 8 bases respectively, with 20 bases between them. Germline V lookup: CDR1 SGHRS, CDR2 YFSETQ. The CDR3 has 15 amino acids. The CDR3 DNA follows: TGCGCCAGCAAAAGCTCCTGGGGCGCAGGAGAAAAACTGTTTTTT. Its translation: CASKSSWGAGEKLFF.

The chain joins TRBV7-2 to TRBJ1-3; D not resolved. V was shortened by 5 bases and J by 0 bases, with 14 bases between the two germline ends. The CDR3 totals 16 residues. In germline, CDR1 is SGHTA, CDR2 FQGNSA. In DNA form, the CDR3 reads TGTGCCAGCAGCCAAGACTCGGGTTCCTCTGGAAACACCATATATTTT. Amino acid sequence: CASSQDSGSSGNTIYF.

The CDR3 loop is CASSPQRGVETQYF. CDR3 bases: TGTGCCAGCAGCCCCCAGCGGGGGGTAGAGACCCAGTACTTC. This sequence joins TRBV5-6 and TRBJ2-5; 9 bases fit TRBD2. Trimming removed 4 bases from V and 4 bases from J; junction bases left unmatched: 5. This CDR3 has 14 residues. Per germline, CDR1 SGHDT and CDR2 YYEEEE.

The V gene is TRBV28, the J gene TRBJ2-3; 7 bases map to TRBD1. The CDR3 runs to 15 residues. The germline gives CDR1 MDHEN, CDR2 SYDVKM. V was pared by 7 bases and J by 0 bases, with 7 bases of the junction left unmatched. The CDR3 loop is CASMGDRASTDTQYF. The DNA for the CDR3 is TGTGCCAGCATGGGAGACAGGGCAAGCACAGATACGCAGTATTTT. Full variable domain (outside the CDR3, taken from reference TRBV28 and TRBJ2-3): DVKVTQSSRYLVKRTGEKVFLECVQDMDHENMFWYRQDPGLGLRLIYFSYDVKMKEKGDIPEGYSVSREKKERFSLILESASTNQTSMYLCASMGDRASTDTQYFGPGTRLTVL.

This chain links TRBV5-1 with TRBJ2-7, with D unclear. The V and J ends lost 0 bases and 7 bases respectively, with 17 bases between them. CDR3 length: 15 amino acids. Germline lookup yields CDR1 SGHRS and CDR2 YFSETQ. CDR3 DNA: TGCGCCAGCAGCTTGGCCGGGCGCCCCGCTTATGAGCAGTACTTC. Its translation is CASSLAGRPAYEQYF.

This clone was picked up one time. V is TRBV14 and J is TRBJ2-2; the D gene could be TRBD1 or TRBD2 (7 bases each). The germline V and J ends were trimmed by 4 bases and 6 bases, with 15 bases remaining between them. From germline, CDR1 is SGHDN and CDR2 FVKESK. The CDR3 runs to 15 residues. This CDR3 reads CASSRNRGGAGELFF. The CDR3 nucleotides read TGTGCCAGCAGCCGGAACAGGGGAGGGGCCGGGGAGCTGTTTTTT.

V and J are TRBV5-1 and TRBJ1-5; D uncertain. The V gene lost 5 bases and the J gene lost 1 base, with 10 bases spanning the gap. Germline V CDR1 and CDR2: SGHRS, YFSETQ. The CDR3 loop spans 14 amino acids. The CDR3 is CASRSDLSNQPQHF. The CDR3 DNA sequence: TGCGCCAGCAGATCGGACCTAAGCAATCAGCCCCAGCATTTT.